The next 27 T cell receptor beta chains were all read from a single sample in a study of blood T cells in healthy people across ages. Sample-barcoded 5' priming and a J-beta primer mix drove a second PCR of about 7 to 11 cycles. TCRdb analysed the 5' RACE reads with MiXCR anew, one entry per CDR3 protein. The sample records approximately 830,000 distinct CDR3 sequences, 60% to 80% being singletons. Sequencing used blood. Receptor source: a man younger than 40 in good health.

J is TRBJ2-7 and V is TRBV7-9, with a tentative D call TRBD2 (5 bases). Germline values: CDR1 SEHNR, CDR2 FQNEAQ (reference sequence). The CDR3 is made up of 13 amino acids. Trimming stripped 3 bases from V and 3 bases from J, with 9 bases between. The CDR3 sequence: CASSFRDYYEQYF. As DNA, the CDR3 is TGTGCCAGCAGCTTCCGGGATTACTACGAGCAGTACTTC.

This clonotype was counted only a few times. V and J are TRBV5-1 and TRBJ2-7; 7 nucleotides agree with TRBD1. There are 16 residues in the CDR3. In germline, CDR1 is SGHRS, CDR2 YFSETQ. J gave up 2 bases and V 5 bases, and 13 bases lay outside the gene matches. This CDR3 is CASSYDPGQSTYEQYF. The DNA of the CDR3 is TGCGCCAGCAGTTACGACCCGGGACAGTCAACCTACGAGCAGTACTTC.

This clonotype was recorded only once. This chain links TRBV7-2 with TRBJ2-7; 12 bases fit TRBD1. The CDR3 is 15 residues long. After removal of 5 bases from V and 6 bases from J, the junction contained 8 bases not matched to a gene. The V gene's germline CDR1 is SGHTA and CDR2 FQGNSA. For the CDR3, the DNA is TGTGCCAGCAGCAAACTCGGGACAGGGGGCGCCGAGCAGTACTTC. Translated: CASSKLGTGGAEQYF.

The chain uses TRBV7-2 and TRBJ2-5; maybe TRBD1 (7 bases). Germline CDR1 and CDR2: SGHTA and FQGNSA. V gave up 6 bases and J gave up 9 bases, with 20 bases separating them. The CDR3 runs 14 residues. The CDR3 bases are TGTGCCAGCAGTCAGGGGGGCGGGACGGCGGCCCAGTACTTC. Encoded protein: CASSQGGGTAAQYF.

The sample holds a few counts of this clonotype. The chain employs TRBV7-2 and TRBJ2-7, with TRBD1 as a possible D gene (6 bases). The CDR3 covers 14 residues. Trimming cost V 6 bases and J 2 bases, with 14 bases left between them. Germline V gene sequence: CDR1 SGHTA, CDR2 FQGNSA. CDR3 sequence: CASSVGTRTYEQYF. The CDR3 bases are TGTGCCAGCAGTGTAGGGACAAGGACCTACGAGCAGTACTTC.

The rearrangement uses TRBV20-1 and TRBJ2-5; D may match TRBD1 or TRBD2 (5 bases each). In germline, CDR1 is DFQATT, CDR2 SNEGSKA (reference sequence). The V end lost 6 bases, the J end lost 5 bases, and 16 bases lay between the germline ends. This CDR3 has 13 amino acids. The CDR3 region has the DNA TGCAGTGCCCACCGGGACCTACCGGAGACCCAGTACTTC. It yields the protein CSAHRDLPETQYF.

This chain connects TRBV20-1 to TRBJ2-3, with D unresolved. This CDR3 has 11 residues. Per germline, CDR1 DFQATT and CDR2 SNEGSKA (reference sequence). V was clipped by 6 bases and J by 5 bases, with 9 bases between them. The CDR3 nucleotides are TGCAGTGCGAACCCTGAAGATACGCAGTATTTT. Encoded protein: CSANPEDTQYF.

The chain combines TRBV11-2 with TRBJ2-7; the match to TRBD2 covers 13 bases. The DNA end is more similar to TRBJ2-5, so the J call may be wrong. The CDR3 contains 15 residues. Germline CDR1 SGHAT, CDR2 FQNNGV. CDR3 residues: CASSLVTSGGKTQYF. DNA for the CDR3: TGTGCCAGCAGCTTAGTGACTAGCGGGGGGAAGACCCAGTACTTC.

CDR3 loop: CASSPEVTQETQYF. Here the CDR3 DNA reads TGTGCCAGCAGCCCAGAAGTTACTCAAGAGACCCAGTACTTC. The rearrangement uses TRBV7-9 and TRBJ2-5; D unresolved. Germline assignment: CDR1 SEHNR and CDR2 FQNEAQ (reference sequence). The CDR3 totals 14 residues. The V and J ends lost 5 bases and 2 bases respectively, with 12 bases between them.

As to this clonotype: A much larger clone lies a single base off, so this may be a read error. The CDR3 reads CASGRGGQSNNEQFF. The CDR3 DNA is TGTGCCAGCGGCCGAGGCGGGCAGTCAAACAATGAGCAGTTCTTC. The chain has TRBV12-3 or TRBV12-4 and TRBJ2-1, with D tentatively TRBD2 (5 bases). CDR3 length: 15 amino acids. The V end lost 8 bases, the J end lost 5 bases, and 19 bases lay between the germline ends.

In its sample, this clonotype was seen a few times. The chain has TRBV6-2 or TRBV6-3 and TRBJ2-7; no reliable D call. This CDR3 has 12 amino acids. The germline CDR1 and CDR2 sequences are MNHEY and SVGEGT. The CDR3, as DNA: TGTGCTAGTGGTTTATCGCCATACGAGCAGTACTTC. Its protein product is CASGLSPYEQYF.

CDR3 protein: CASSFPGQGASGAGELFF. The CDR3 nucleotides read TGCGCCAGCAGCTTTCCGGGACAGGGGGCCTCAGGGGCCGGGGAGCTGTTTTTT. The chain links TRBV5-1 to TRBJ2-2; 12 positions agree with TRBD1. The germline gives CDR1 SGHRS, CDR2 YFSETQ. J gave up 6 bases and V 2 bases, and 11 bases lay outside the gene matches. The CDR3 has 18 amino acids.

The genes are TRBV11-2 and TRBJ2-5, with 9 bases aligning to TRBD1. With the DNA end fitting TRBJ2-7 better, the J assignment may be wrong. The CDR3 sequence is 14 residues long. The germline gives CDR1 SGHAT, CDR2 FQNNGV. This CDR3 reads CASEPGTGQFEQYF. The CDR3 bases are TGTGCCAGCGAGCCCGGGACAGGGCAATTCGAGCAGTACTTC.

This clonotype was seen a few times. The CDR3 loop reads CASSQDRQSYGYTF. CDR3 DNA: TGTGCCAGCAGCCAAGATCGACAATCCTATGGCTACACCTTC. The rearrangement links TRBV3-1 to TRBJ1-2; no reliable D call. This CDR3 has 14 residues. Germline CDR1 is LGHDT and CDR2 is YNNKEL (reference sequence). The ends were cut back, 0 bases at V and 4 bases at J, with 9 bases in the middle.

This clonotype was recorded a few times. This chain joins TRBV10-3 and TRBJ1-5, with 8 positions matching TRBD1. The CDR3 extends over 16 amino acids. CDR1 ENHRY and CDR2 SYGVKD come from the germline V gene. V was pared by 5 bases and J by 7 bases, with 13 bases of the junction left unmatched. CDR3 DNA: TGTGCCATCAGTCCCCAGCGACAGGGGTTAGGGCAGCCCCAGCATTTT. It is translated as CAISPQRQGLGQPQHF.

The chain carries TRBV24-1 and TRBJ2-7; D possibly corresponds to TRBD1 (5 bases). V shed 4 bases and J shed 3 bases, with 9 bases lying between them. This CDR3 spans 13 amino acids. The germline gives CDR1 KGHDR, CDR2 SFDVKD. This CDR3 is CATSDFDSYEQYF. CDR3 nucleotide sequence: TGTGCCACCAGTGACTTCGACAGCTACGAGCAGTACTTC.

The CDR3 DNA sequence: TGTGCCAGCAGTTTAAGCCGGGCCTCTGGGGCCAACGTCCTGACTTTC. This encodes CASSLSRASGANVLTF. This rearrangement joins TRBV12-3 or TRBV12-4 to TRBJ2-6; D is uncertain. Between the trimmed V and J ends, which lost 2 bases and 0 bases, there was a span of 8 bases. The CDR3 length is 16 residues.

This clonotype was seen only a few times. The chain couples TRBV21-1 to TRBJ1-2; the table calls TRBD1, which could not be checked here. TRBV21-1 is flagged as a pseudogene. The CDR3 sequence is 17 residues long. In DNA, the CDR3 is TGTGCCAGCAGCAAAAAAATTAGGGACACGGATAACTATGGCTACACCTTC. This gives the protein CASSKKIRDTDNYGYTF.

The chain uses TRBV18 and TRBJ2-5; D gene uncertain. The CDR3 sequence is 13 residues long. Between the trimmed V and J ends, which lost 6 bases and 3 bases, there was a span of 11 bases. Germline V gives CDR1 KGHSH, CDR2 LQKENI. The CDR3 region is CASSQGREETQYF. The CDR3 DNA sequence: TGTGCCAGCTCTCAAGGACGGGAAGAGACCCAGTACTTC.

This clonotype appeared once. The J gene is TRBJ2-3, the V gene TRBV2; 12 nucleotides agree with TRBD2. In germline, CDR1 is SNHLY, CDR2 FYNNEI. Germline trimming cut 3 bases from V and 5 bases from J; bases unmatched to any gene: 6. The CDR3 contains 16 residues. The CDR3 protein is CASSERTSGAGDTQYF. Written as DNA, the CDR3 is TGTGCCAGCAGTGAGAGGACTAGCGGGGCAGGAGATACGCAGTATTTT.

V gene TRBV4-3 combines with J gene TRBJ2-2; no definite D call. Germline CDR1 LGHNA, CDR2 YSLEER. Deletions cut 0 bases from V and 0 bases from J, with 5 bases between. The CDR3 runs to 15 residues. This chain's CDR3 is CASSQDRPNTGELFF. DNA of the CDR3: TGCGCCAGCAGCCAAGATCGGCCGAACACCGGGGAGCTGTTTTTT.

V and J are TRBV6-6 and TRBJ2-1, with a possible D match to TRBD2 (5 bases). The germline V gene has CDR1 MNHNY and CDR2 SVGAGI (reference sequence). This CDR3 comprises 13 residues. The CDR3 loop reads CTTSTGAYNEQFF. CDR3 bases: TGTACCACATCCACCGGGGCCTACAATGAGCAGTTCTTC.

The chain recombines TRBV29-1 with TRBJ2-7, with 10 nucleotides matching TRBD2. CDR1 and CDR2 (germline): SQVTM, ANQGSEA. The CDR3 loop spans 14 amino acids. V gave up 3 bases and J gave up 1 base; unmatched junction bases: 3. CDR3 region: CSVDGAGGSYEQYF. The CDR3 nucleotides are TGCAGCGTTGACGGAGCGGGGGGGTCCTACGAGCAGTACTTC.

This chain links TRBV6-5 with TRBJ1-2; TRBD1 agrees at 7 bases. V shed 8 bases and J 5 bases; nucleotides not matched to a gene: 5. Germline V gene data show CDR1 as MNHEY and CDR2 as SVGAGI. This CDR3 is built from 12 residues. Here the CDR3 DNA reads TGTGCCAGCCGGGACAGCTATTATGGCTACACCTTC. Translation gives CASRDSYYGYTF.

The rearrangement uses TRBV20-1 and TRBJ1-2; D is perhaps TRBD1 (5 bases). Trimming took 5 bases from V and 0 from J, leaving 16 bases between them. Per germline, CDR1 DFQATT and CDR2 SNEGSKA (reference sequence). The CDR3 spans 15 residues. CDR3 sequence: CSAGDVGRANYGYTF. As DNA, the CDR3 is TGCAGTGCTGGTGATGTGGGGCGGGCTAACTATGGCTACACCTTC.

The V and J genes are TRBV29-1 and TRBJ2-4; TRBD2 matches 15 bases. The J call may not be correct, given that the DNA end is closer to TRBJ2-7. The CDR3 extends over 14 amino acids. Germline values: CDR1 SQVTM, CDR2 ANQGSEA. The CDR3 protein is CSVDRTSGGGEQYF. The CDR3 nucleotides read TGCAGCGTTGACCGGACTAGCGGGGGGGGCGAGCAGTACTTC.

There are a few counts of this clonotype. The chain has TRBV6-2 or TRBV6-3 and TRBJ2-1; maybe TRBD2 (6 bases). Between the trimmed V and J ends, which lost 2 bases and 2 bases, there was a span of 10 bases. Per the germline V gene, CDR1 is MNHEY and CDR2 is SVGEGT. CDR3 length equals 15 residues. The CDR3 coding sequence is TGTGCCAGCAGTTACAGGCGGGAACCCTACAATGAGCAGTTCTTC. This translates into CASSYRREPYNEQFF.